This T cell receptor (beta chain) was profiled in a study of T cells in Graves' hyperthyroidism and ophthalmopathy. Regarding the study as a whole: A 13 V-J model separated ophthalmopathy from stable hyperthyroidism. Appearing also in blood were most of the thyroid clonotypes expanded above 0.001.

Per germline, CDR1 SGDLS and CDR2 YYNGEE. The V end was cut by 1 base, the J end by 8 bases, with 16 bases between. The CDR3 loop spans 15 amino acids. With regard to this clonotype: Its antigen is as yet unknown.

Each person with ophthalmopathy scored at least 3 on the Clinical Activity Score, reached NOSPECS grade 4 or higher, and had been ill under 3 months. There were TCR beta CDR3 regions amplified from RNA transcripts. HTBI primers were the set used in a first-round RT-PCR of the TCR CDR3. TCRdb called the multiplex PCR reads again in MiXCR, with one record for every CDR3 protein. Of about 500,000 distinct CDR3 sequences listed, over 15% are singletons. The receptor's source is a young woman with Graves' ophthalmopathy. The sample was blood. This chain links TRBV9 with TRBJ2-1; D ambiguous. CDR3 bases: TGTGCCAGCAGCGTATCGGGCGGAGAGGTTGATGAGCAGTTCTTC. Protein: CASSVSGGEVDEQFF.